The clone carrying this T cell receptor beta chain has just a few counts. J was trimmed by 0 bases and V by 3 bases; bases with no gene match: 8. Germline CDR1 and CDR2: GTSNPN and SVGIG (reference sequence). The CDR3 sequence is 16 residues long. The data were obtained in a study of T cells in Graves' hyperthyroidism and ophthalmopathy. TCR beta CDR3 sequences were amplified from RNA transcripts. An initial round of RT-PCR targeting the TCR CDR3 relied on the HTBI primer set. TCRdb re-derived calls from the multiplex PCR reads in MiXCR, one entry per CDR3 protein. The sample consists of 500,000 to 550,000 distinct CDR3 sequences, less than 25% of them appearing once.

The receptor's source is a man younger than 35 with Graves' hyperthyroidism. The rearrangement joins TRBV30 to TRBJ2-4, with 7 nucleotides matching TRBD1. Source material: blood. The CDR3 DNA follows: TGTGCCTGGAGCTCGGGACAGTTGCTAGCCAAAAACATTCAGTACTTC. It translates to CAWSSGQLLAKNIQYF.